One sample yielded the 6 T cell receptor beta chains listed below, sequenced in a study of a mutant IDH1 vaccine in newly diagnosed glioma. Described time point: week 5, during vaccination. Every vaccination contained 300 ug of the mutant IDH1 20-mer peptide and was paired with topical imiquimod. No antigens are known for them. Some clones are missing from TCRdb's copy, which holds only in-frame ones; the method was immunoSEQ multiplex PCR. Found here are fewer than 40,000 clones, roughly 74% of them singletons; the top ten hold roughly 5.5%. The input for sequencing was PBMCs, taken from a glioma patient whose treatment included an IDH1 peptide vaccine. All receptors come from a man between 40 and 49 years old with glioma.

V is TRBV6-5 and J is TRBJ1-1; TRBD1 might be the D (6 bases). V lost 3 bases to trimming and J lost 10 bases, with 18 bases between them. The CDR3 consists of 14 residues. CDR1 MNHEY and CDR2 SVGAGI come from the germline V gene. CDR3 nucleotide sequence: TGTGCCAGCAGTTATTCGGGGGCCGGCAATGGAGCTTTCTTT. Translation: CASSYSGAGNGAFF.

This chain links TRBV18 with TRBJ1-1; D is perhaps TRBD1 (5 bases). The V end was cut by 2 bases, the J end by 4 bases, with 14 bases between. Germline CDR1 is KGHSH and CDR2 is LQKENI. This CDR3 comprises 15 residues. This CDR3 is CASSPVDSSSTEAFF. In DNA, the CDR3 is TGTGCCAGCTCACCAGTAGACAGTAGTTCCACTGAAGCTTTCTTT. Looking up the rest from reference TRBV18 and TRBJ1-1 gives the full variable domain: NAGVMQNPRHLVRRRGQEARLRCSPMKGHSHVYWYRQLPEEGLKFMVYLQKENIIDESGMPKERFSAEFPKEGPSILRIQQVVRGDSAAYFCASSPVDSSSTEAFFGQGTRLTVV.

This clone has a single count. This sequence joins TRBV5-1 and TRBJ1-4; TRBD1 agrees at 8 bases. Germline-derived CDR1 and CDR2 are SGHRS and YFSETQ. V dropped 2 bases and J dropped 7; count of bases not matched to a gene: 7. The CDR3 is 15 residues long. This CDR3 reads CASSFGDRGGEKLFF. The CDR3 DNA reads as TGCGCCAGCAGCTTCGGCGACAGGGGTGGTGAAAAACTGTTTTTT.

V and J are TRBV4-1 and TRBJ2-7, with a weak D call TRBD1 (6 bases). The germline gives CDR1 MGHRA, CDR2 YSYEKL. This CDR3 has 14 amino acids. Trimming left V 1 base short and J 2 bases short, with 9 bases between. The chain's CDR3 is CASSQGTVAYEQYF. CDR3 sequence (DNA): TGCGCCAGCAGCCAAGGGACAGTGGCCTACGAGCAGTACTTC.

Note on this clone: The junction differs from germline at one of its ends, possibly a read error. The chain employs TRBV2 and TRBJ2-5, with TRBD1 matching 11 bases. The V gene's germline CDR1 is SNHLY and CDR2 FYNNEI. This CDR3 is 15 amino acids long. The CDR3 protein is CASTRDRGRQETEYF. CDR3 nucleotides: TGTGCCAGCACCAGGGACAGGGGGAGGCAAGAGACCGAGTACTTC.

This chain connects TRBV6-4 to TRBJ2-2; 9 bases are a match to TRBD1. CDR3 size: 13 residues. CDR1 and CDR2 (germline): MRHNA, SNTAGT. V lost 6 bases and J lost 6; bases outside the gene matches: 2. The CDR3, as DNA: TGTGCCAGCAGACGGGACAGGGCCGGGGAGCTGTTTTTT. Protein: CASRRDRAGELFF.